The 30 T cell receptor beta chains given below trace back to one sample, sequenced in a study of cytomegalovirus exposure and HLA in healthy donors. Sequenced by immunoSEQ multiplex PCR; TCRdb stores in-frame clones only, minus some. The data contain 130,000 to 150,000 clones, more than 85% of them singletons. Material for sequencing was PBMCs. The receptors stem from a young man in good health and CMV-seronegative.

V gene TRBV27 combines with J gene TRBJ2-5, with TRBD2 matching 15 bases. J was trimmed by 5 bases and V by 6 bases; bases with no gene match: 7. This CDR3 comprises 16 residues. Germline CDR1 and CDR2: MNHEY and SMNVEV (reference sequence). In DNA, the CDR3 is TGTGCCAGCAGGATAGGGACTAGCGGGGGGAGGGAGACCCAGTACTTC. As protein: CASRIGTSGGRETQYF.

The V gene is TRBV16, the J gene TRBJ1-2, with D hard to call. The CDR3 sequence is 15 residues long. The V and J ends lost 2 bases and 0 bases respectively, with 10 bases between them. The germline V gene encodes CDR1 KGHSY and CDR2 FQNENV. The CDR3 loop is CASSQIFATNYGYTF. As DNA, the CDR3 is TGTGCCAGCAGCCAAATCTTCGCTACTAACTATGGCTACACCTTC.

The rearrangement links TRBV27 to TRBJ2-7; 7 nucleotides agree with TRBD1. V lost 5 bases to trimming and J lost 2 bases; unmatched junction nucleotides: 6. The CDR3 consists of 14 residues. CDR1 is MNHEY and CDR2 is SMNVEV in the germline V gene (reference sequence). The CDR3 region has the DNA TGTGCCAGCAGTCGGGGACAGATCCCCTACGAGCAGTACTTC. The encoded protein is CASSRGQIPYEQYF.

The chain has TRBV28 and TRBJ1-6; D not resolved. Germline V gives CDR1 MDHEN, CDR2 SYDVKM. The V end lost 1 base, the J end lost 0 bases, and 19 bases lay between the germline ends. There are 20 residues in the CDR3. In DNA form, the CDR3 reads TGTGCCAGCAGTTTATACTGGCGGGCGTTTAAGAGCTCCTATAATTCACCCCTCCACTTT. Translating gives CASSLYWRAFKSSYNSPLHF.

V usage is TRBV19 and J usage is TRBJ1-4, with D possibly TRBD1 on 5 matching bases. Germline lookup yields CDR1 LNHDA and CDR2 SQIVND (reference sequence). The CDR3 consists of 16 residues. V shed 3 bases and J shed 7 bases, with 18 bases lying between them. This chain's CDR3 is CASSMGRDSFGEKLFF. The DNA for the CDR3 is TGTGCCAGTAGTATGGGCAGGGATTCTTTCGGTGAAAAACTGTTTTTT. The full variable domain, in which reference TRBV19 and TRBJ1-4 provide the parts outside the CDR3, is DGGITQSPKYLFRKEGQNVTLSCEQNLNHDAMYWYRQDPGQGLRLIYYSQIVNDFQKGDIAEGYSVSREKKESFPLTVTSAQKNPTAFYLCASSMGRDSFGEKLFFGSGTQLSVL.

V usage is TRBV9 and J usage is TRBJ1-2, with a tentative D call TRBD1 (6 bases). The germline CDR1 and CDR2 sequences are SGDLS and YYNGEE. V dropped 0 bases and J dropped 3 bases, with 12 bases sitting between them. The length of the CDR3 is 15 residues. CDR3 region: CASSVAAGAYYGYTF. DNA of the CDR3: TGTGCCAGCAGCGTAGCGGCAGGGGCGTACTATGGCTACACCTTC. Full variable domain (rest looked up from reference TRBV9 and TRBJ1-2): DSGVTQTPKHLITATGQRVTLRCSPRSGDLSVYWYQQSLDQGLQFLIQYYNGEERAKGNILERFSAQQFPDLHSELNLSSLELGDSALYFCASSVAAGAYYGYTFGSGTRLTVV.

This chain connects TRBV27 to TRBJ1-2; TRBD1 is a possible D gene (5 bases). Germline V gives CDR1 MNHEY, CDR2 SMNVEV (reference sequence). V shed 2 bases and J shed 7 bases, with 17 bases lying between them. CDR3 length equals 15 residues. The CDR3 protein is CASSLRAPDKGGYTF. The CDR3 DNA reads TGTGCCAGCAGTTTAAGGGCCCCGGACAAAGGTGGCTACACCTTC.

CDR3 residues: CASSTPGQGLDTQYF. CDR3 sequence (DNA): TGTGCCAGTAGTACACCGGGACAGGGTCTTGATACGCAGTATTTT. The chain recombines TRBV19 with TRBJ2-3; 9 bases agree with TRBD1. The germline V gene has CDR1 LNHDA and CDR2 SQIVND (reference sequence). The CDR3 spans 15 residues. V lost 4 bases to trimming and J lost 6 bases; unmatched junction nucleotides: 8.

The chain joins TRBV5-1 to TRBJ1-2; 7 bases are shared with TRBD1. CDR3 length: 15 residues. V shed 0 bases, J shed 3 bases, and the junction held 5 bases outside the gene matches. Germline V gene sequence: CDR1 SGHRS, CDR2 YFSETQ. CDR3 sequence: CASSLGGTEHYGYTF. In DNA form, the CDR3 reads TGCGCCAGCAGCTTGGGTGGGACAGAACACTATGGCTACACCTTC.

The gene calls are TRBV10-3 and TRBJ2-7; D may be TRBD2 (6 bases). The CDR3 is made up of 14 amino acids. Deletions cut 6 bases from V and 2 bases from J, with 14 bases between. In germline, CDR1 is ENHRY, CDR2 SYGVKD. The CDR3 loop reads CAIRGGVATYEQYF. CDR3 in DNA: TGTGCCATCAGGGGGGGTGTGGCCACCTACGAGCAGTACTTC.

This chain joins TRBV2 and TRBJ2-7, with a tentative D call TRBD2 (5 bases). Trimming cost V 7 bases and J 6 bases, with 13 bases left between them. Germline V gene data show CDR1 as SNHLY and CDR2 as FYNNEI. This CDR3 spans 12 amino acids. The CDR3 reads CASKRGTGEQYV. The CDR3 DNA follows: TGTGCCAGCAAACGGGGTACGGGCGAGCAGTACGTC.

The genes are TRBV13 and TRBJ1-2, with TRBD1 matching 8 bases. The junction had 5 bases not matched to a gene; V was cut back by 3 bases and J by 8 bases. Germline CDR1 is PRHDT and CDR2 is FYEKMQ (reference sequence). The CDR3 covers 13 residues. The CDR3 DNA is TGTGCCAGCAGCTTCCAGGGGGCGCGCGGCTACACCTTC. Translating gives CASSFQGARGYTF.

This clone came up once. The chain recombines TRBV30 with TRBJ2-7; 8 bases align to TRBD1. Germline loops: CDR1 GTSNPN, CDR2 SVGIG (reference sequence). The CDR3 covers 14 residues. Trimming cost V 0 bases and J 3 bases; bases outside gene matches: 4. For the CDR3, the DNA is TGTGCCTGGAGTGTACAGGGGGGAGTCTACGAGCAGTACGTC. It translates to CAWSVQGGVYEQYV.

This chain joins TRBV10-1 and TRBJ2-1, with 9 bases fitting TRBD2. Germline V gene data show CDR1 as WNHNN and CDR2 as SYGVQD (reference sequence). V trimming: 0 bases; J trimming: 4 bases; junction bases outside the gene matches: 4. There are 16 residues in the CDR3. The CDR3 nucleotides read TGCGCCAGCAGTGAGTCTCCTCTAGCGGGATACAATGAGCAGTTCTTC. Translation: CASSESPLAGYNEQFF.

This clone came up once. CDR3 DNA: TGTGCCAGCAGCTTAGGACTAGCGGGCAGCTCCGAGCAGTTCTTC. It translates to CASSLGLAGSSEQFF. The chain has TRBV7-6 and TRBJ2-1; 10 nucleotides line up with TRBD2. Germline V gives CDR1 SGHVS, CDR2 FNYEAQ. V was pared by 1 base and J by 10 bases, with 7 bases of the junction left unmatched. The CDR3 contains 15 residues.

The chain uses TRBV7-8 and TRBJ1-2, with TRBD1 as a possible D gene (5 bases). The V gene's germline CDR1 is SGHVS and CDR2 FQNEAQ. V lost 1 base and J 5 bases, leaving 20 bases between the germline ends. The CDR3 totals 17 residues. The CDR3 protein is CASSLDRTFSGGYGYTF. As DNA, the CDR3 is TGTGCCAGCAGCTTAGATCGGACATTTTCGGGGGGATATGGCTACACCTTC. Based on the CDR3 plus reference TRBV7-8 and TRBJ1-2, the full variable domain is GAGVSQSPRYKVAKRGQDVALRCDPISGHVSLFWYQQALGQGPEFLTYFQNEAQLDKSGLPSDRFFAERPEGSVSTLKIQRTQQEDSAVYLCASSLDRTFSGGYGYTFGSGTRLTVV.

This chain joins TRBV7-3 and TRBJ2-3, with TRBD2 matching 9 bases. This CDR3 has 16 residues. V trimming: 2 bases; J trimming: 4 bases; junction bases outside the gene matches: 7. Germline V lookup: CDR1 SGHTA, CDR2 FQGTGA. The chain's CDR3 is CASSLPRRGGADTQYF. CDR3 sequence (DNA): TGTGCCAGCAGCTTACCCCGGCGGGGGGGTGCAGATACGCAGTATTTT.

The chain's CDR3 is CASSPGQGVRDYGYTF. The CDR3 DNA is TGTGCCAGCAGCCCCGGACAGGGCGTACGGGACTATGGCTACACCTTC. The gene calls are TRBV5-4 and TRBJ1-2; the match to TRBD1 covers 8 bases. V was clipped by 4 bases and J by 3 bases; unmatched bases: 11. This CDR3 region has 16 residues. The germline CDR1 and CDR2 sequences are SGHNT and YYREEE (reference sequence).

The chain links TRBV6-6 to TRBJ1-5; 7 nucleotides agree with TRBD1. The CDR3 is made up of 15 amino acids. J lost 2 bases, V lost 6 bases, and 7 bases had no gene match. Germline lookup yields CDR1 MNHNY and CDR2 SVGAGI (reference sequence). This chain's CDR3 is CASRADRDRNQPQHF. The CDR3 DNA sequence: TGTGCCAGCAGAGCAGACAGGGATCGCAATCAGCCCCAGCATTTT.

The chain combines TRBV15 with TRBJ1-4, with D perhaps matching TRBD1 (5 bases). The CDR3 extends over 15 amino acids. Germline V gene lookup returns CDR1 LNHNV and CDR2 YYDKDF (reference sequence). Trimming took off 0 bases at V and 5 bases at J, with 10 bases between the two ends. The CDR3 reads CATSRDRAGNEKLFF. The CDR3 DNA sequence: TGTGCCACCAGCAGAGACAGGGCTGGGAATGAAAAACTGTTTTTT.

The rearrangement joins TRBV6-4 to TRBJ2-1; TRBD2 matches 14 bases. The CDR3 extends over 16 amino acids. V was pared by 3 bases and J by 6 bases, with 4 bases of the junction left unmatched. Germline V gene data show CDR1 as MRHNA and CDR2 as SNTAGT. The chain's CDR3 is CASSELGTSGSNEQFF. The CDR3 nucleotides are TGTGCCAGCAGTGAACTTGGGACTAGCGGGAGCAATGAGCAGTTCTTC.

The chain carries TRBV6-5 and TRBJ1-5; D remains unclear. This CDR3 is built from 15 residues. Germline assignment: CDR1 MNHEY and CDR2 SVGAGI. V dropped 5 bases and J dropped 3 bases, with 14 bases sitting between them. This CDR3 is CASSRRGGVNQPQHF. The DNA for the CDR3 is TGTGCCAGCAGTCGCAGAGGCGGGGTCAATCAGCCCCAGCATTTT.

The chain is built from TRBV5-1 and TRBJ1-4; no clear D gene. This CDR3 region has 18 residues. Trimming took off 1 base at V and 3 bases at J, with 19 bases between the two ends. The germline CDR1 and CDR2 sequences are SGHRS and YFSETQ. The CDR3 region is CASSLRVRAVGSNEKLFF. As DNA, the CDR3 is TGCGCCAGCAGCTTGCGGGTTCGCGCAGTTGGTTCTAATGAAAAACTGTTTTTT.

The chain couples TRBV15 to TRBJ1-2; 10 bases match TRBD1. Germline V gives CDR1 LNHNV, CDR2 YYDKDF (reference sequence). V shed 3 bases, J shed 7 bases, and the junction held 8 bases outside the gene matches. This CDR3 has 15 amino acids. CDR3 protein: CATSSTGTGVGGYTF. The DNA of the CDR3 is TGTGCCACCAGCAGTACCGGGACAGGGGTGGGTGGCTACACCTTC.

The chain combines TRBV27 with TRBJ2-7; 7 bases match TRBD2. The trim removed 4 bases at V and 3 bases at J, leaving 3 bases unmatched. CDR1 MNHEY and CDR2 SMNVEV come from the germline V gene (reference sequence). The CDR3 consists of 13 residues. CDR3 residues: CASSWRGNYEQYF. DNA of the CDR3: TGTGCCAGCAGTTGGCGGGGGAACTACGAGCAGTACTTC.

The chain has TRBV18 and TRBJ2-7, with TRBD2 identical over 8 bases. The V gene end was trimmed by 6 bases and the J gene end by 3 bases; junction bases not matched to a gene: 7. Germline CDR1 KGHSH, CDR2 LQKENI. This CDR3 is built from 14 residues. CDR3 sequence (DNA): TGTGCCAGCTCCACCGGGGGGGGAGGCTACGAGCAGTACTTC. It is translated as CASSTGGGGYEQYF.

This rearrangement joins TRBV19 to TRBJ2-1; D is unclear. The CDR3 runs to 14 residues. The germline CDR1 and CDR2 sequences are LNHDA and SQIVND (reference sequence). The V end was cut by 1 base, the J end by 5 bases, with 9 bases between. The CDR3 loop is CASSIAVRNNEQFF. The DNA for the CDR3 is TGTGCCAGTAGTATAGCGGTTAGAAACAATGAGCAGTTCTTC.

The chain has TRBV10-3 and TRBJ2-7; 9 nucleotides line up with TRBD1. CDR1 ENHRY and CDR2 SYGVKD come from the germline V gene. The CDR3 totals 15 residues. Germline trimming cut 4 bases from V and 0 bases from J; bases unmatched to any gene: 4. CDR3 region: CAISVGTGSSYEQYV. CDR3 coding DNA: TGTGCCATCAGTGTGGGGACAGGGTCCTCCTACGAGCAGTACGTC.

This chain joins TRBV29-1 and TRBJ1-1; TRBD1 is a possible D gene (6 bases). Germline V lookup: CDR1 SQVTM, CDR2 ANQGSEA. V lost 1 base to trimming and J lost 8 bases, with 14 bases between them. The CDR3 contains 13 residues. The CDR3 DNA reads as TGCAGCGTTGAAGTTAGGGGAACAGGGGAAGCTTTCTTT. Translated: CSVEVRGTGEAFF.

The rearrangement joins TRBV2 to TRBJ2-1; 9 bases agree with TRBD2. J gave up 4 bases and V 6 bases, and 10 bases lay outside the gene matches. Germline V lookup: CDR1 SNHLY, CDR2 FYNNEI. The CDR3 spans 16 residues. CDR3 amino acids: CASSKTGTSPYNEQFF. In DNA, the CDR3 is TGTGCCAGCAGCAAAACCGGGACTAGCCCTTACAATGAGCAGTTCTTC.